This T cell receptor (beta chain) emerged from a study of identical twins. Study-level points and caveats: Within twin pairs, the out-of-frame alpha sequences they shared showed excess low generation probability.

Carrying unique molecular identifiers, the cDNA also gained a universal primer site through template switching. Each CDR3 protein gets one entry after TCRdb re-called the 5' RACE reads with MiXCR. Of more than 1.5 million distinct CDR3 sequences in the sample, around 29% were seen once. This clonotype appeared a few times. Its target is unknown. From germline, CDR1 is DFQATT and CDR2 SNEGSKA (reference sequence). The CDR3 has 14 amino acids. The ends lost 5 bases at V and 6 bases at J; junction bases unmatched: 6. This sequence was found in a newborn girl in good health. The chain combines TRBV20-1 with TRBJ2-2, with 10 bases matching TRBD2. Sequenced material: cord blood. The CDR3 DNA reads TGCAGTGCTTTTAGCGGGAGGAAGGCCGGGGAGCTGTTTTTT. It translates to CSAFSGRKAGELFF.